Listed below are T cell receptor beta chains from one sample, sequenced in a study of T cell responses to AZD1222 COVID-19 vaccine. Generated by immunoSEQ multiplex PCR, the TCRdb table keeps only in-frame clones and is missing some. Of roughly 150,000 clones listed, approximately 90% are singletons. The source material was peripheral blood, sampled on day 0 of AZD1222 vaccination. These receptors originate from an adult in good health. The CDR3 runs from the conserved cysteine through the conserved F or W. The order of the fields is clone size, D gene, V gene, J gene, CDR3 DNA, CDR3 protein. A D gene is named only where the DNA matches it firmly. A clone size is listed for some rows: how often the clone was seen (once, few, many), or a class if it is expanded.

.	.	TRBV10-2	TRBJ2-2	TGCGCCAGCCTGGCAGGGCTGAACACCGGGGAGCTGTTTTTT	CASLAGLNTGELFF
.	.	TRBV4-1	TRBJ1-5	TGCGCCAGCAGCCAACGGGGCCGGAATCAGCCCCAGCATTTT	CASSQRGRNQPQHF
.	TRBD1	TRBV5-1	TRBJ1-2	TGCGCCAGCAGCACCGGCTGGGCAGGGGGAAACTATGGCTACACCTTC	CASSTGWAGGNYGYTF
once	.	TRBV6-6	TRBJ1-5	TGTGCCAGCAGTTATGGACAGATTAATAATCAGCCCCAGCATTTT	CASSYGQINNQPQHF
.	TRBD1	TRBV12-3/TRBV12-4	TRBJ2-7	TGTGCCAGCAGGGGGTGGGACAGGTACGAGCAGTACTTC	CASRGWDRYEQYF
.	TRBD2	TRBV29-1	TRBJ2-1	TGCAGCGTTGAGAGCGGGGGTAGGTGGGAGTTCTTC	CSVESGGRWEFF
.	TRBD2	TRBV6-5	TRBJ2-3	TGTGCCAGCATAAGCGGGACGGGGAGCACAGATACGCAGTATTTT	CASISGTGSTDTQYF
.	TRBD2	TRBV28	TRBJ2-2	TGTGCCAGCAGTTTACTAGCGGGAGTCATCAACACCGGGGAGCTGTTTTTT	CASSLLAGVINTGELFF
.	.	TRBV2	TRBJ1-1	TGTGCCAGCGGGGGACATGAAGCTTTCTTT	CASGGHEAFF
.	TRBD1	TRBV19	TRBJ1-1	TGTGCCAGTAGTCCTAGGGCTACAGGGGGCACTGAAGCTTTCTTT	CASSPRATGGTEAFF
.	.	TRBV19	TRBJ1-5	TGTGCCAGTAACAGGCAGCCCCAGCATTTT	CASNRQPQHF
once	TRBD2	TRBV10-3	TRBJ2-5	TGTGCCATCAGTGAGTCGCTAGCGGGATACACCAGTCAAGAGACCCAGTACTTC	CAISESLAGYTSQETQYF
.	TRBD1	TRBV7-6	TRBJ1-4	TGTGCCAGCAGCTTAGCCTTCCAGGGGGCGCGTAATGAAAAACTGTTTTTT	CASSLAFQGARNEKLFF
.	.	TRBV27	TRBJ2-7	TGTGCCAGCAGTTTAAGGGTCGGGGACGGACCCTACGAGCAGTACTTC	CASSLRVGDGPYEQYF
.	.	TRBV15	TRBJ1-1	TGTGCCACCAGCAGCCTCATGGACAGTGTGGCTTTCTTT	CATSSLMDSVAFF
once	.	TRBV4-1	TRBJ2-3	TGCGCCAGCAGCCTTCCTTTGGGGAGCACAGATACGCAGTATTTT	CASSLPLGSTDTQYF
.	.	TRBV3-1/TRBV3-2	TRBJ1-1	TGTGCCAGCAGCCATTGGACACAAGAGAACACTGAAGCTTTCTTT	CASSHWTQENTEAFF
.	TRBD1	TRBV10-3	TRBJ1-2	TGTGCCATCAGTGAGTTAAGTGGACAGGGTGAATATGGCTACACCTTC	CAISELSGQGEYGYTF
.	.	TRBV15	TRBJ2-3	TGTGCCACCAGCAGGGGTAGTTCAGATACGCAGTATTTT	CATSRGSSDTQYF
.	.	TRBV11-2	TRBJ2-1	TGTGCCAGCAGCTTAGGGAGGGGCTACAATGAGCAGTTCTTC	CASSLGRGYNEQFF
.	TRBD1	TRBV7-3	TRBJ1-1	TGTGCCAGCAAGCGGACAGGCGAGAACACTGAAGCTTTCTTT	CASKRTGENTEAFF
.	.	TRBV4-1	TRBJ1-5	TGCGCCAGCAGCCACCCAGGTCAGGGGAGCCGCAATCAGCCCCAGCATTTT	CASSHPGQGSRNQPQHF
few	.	TRBV6-4	TRBJ2-1	TGTGCCAGCAGTGACTCATGGACAGACTACAATGAGCAGTTCTTC	CASSDSWTDYNEQFF
.	.	TRBV19	TRBJ2-7	TGTGCCAGTAGTATAGGCCGGGTCGCCGAGCAGTACTTC	CASSIGRVAEQYF
.	.	TRBV5-1	TRBJ1-2	TGCGCCAGCAGGCCAGGGGACTATGGCTACACCTTC	CASRPGDYGYTF
.	TRBD1	TRBV6-5	TRBJ2-7	TGTGCCAGCAGGACAGGGGGCAGGTACGAGCAGTACTTC	CASRTGGRYEQYF